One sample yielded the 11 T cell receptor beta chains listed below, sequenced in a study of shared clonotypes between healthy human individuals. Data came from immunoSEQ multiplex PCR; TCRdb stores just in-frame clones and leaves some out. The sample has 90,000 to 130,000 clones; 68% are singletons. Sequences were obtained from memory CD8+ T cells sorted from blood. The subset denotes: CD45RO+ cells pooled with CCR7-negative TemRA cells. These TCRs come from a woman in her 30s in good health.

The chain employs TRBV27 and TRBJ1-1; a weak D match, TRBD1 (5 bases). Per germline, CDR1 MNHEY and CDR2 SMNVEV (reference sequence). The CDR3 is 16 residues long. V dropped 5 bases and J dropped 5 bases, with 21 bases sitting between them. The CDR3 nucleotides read TGTGCCAGCAGTCCAATTAAGGGGCAGGGAAGGACTGAAGCTTTCTTT. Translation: CASSPIKGQGRTEAFF.

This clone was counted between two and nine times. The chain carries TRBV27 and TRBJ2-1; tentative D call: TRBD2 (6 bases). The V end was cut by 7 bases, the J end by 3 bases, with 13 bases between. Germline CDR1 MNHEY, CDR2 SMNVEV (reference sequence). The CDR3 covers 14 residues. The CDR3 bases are TGTGCCAGCACTGCGGGGCCGGACTACAATGAGCAGTTCTTC. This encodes CASTAGPDYNEQFF.

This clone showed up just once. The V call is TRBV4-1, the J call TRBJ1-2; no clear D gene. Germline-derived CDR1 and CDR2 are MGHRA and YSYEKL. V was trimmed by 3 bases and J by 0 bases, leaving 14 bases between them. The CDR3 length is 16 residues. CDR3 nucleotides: TGCGCCAGCAGCCATAGGAGAAGAGGAGCTAACTATGGCTACACCTTC. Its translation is CASSHRRRGANYGYTF.

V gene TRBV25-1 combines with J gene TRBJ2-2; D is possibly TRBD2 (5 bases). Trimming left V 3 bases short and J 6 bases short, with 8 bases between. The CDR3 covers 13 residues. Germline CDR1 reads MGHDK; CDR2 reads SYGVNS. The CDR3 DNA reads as TGTGCCAGCAGTGACGTCGGGGCCGGGGAGCTGTTTTTT. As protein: CASSDVGAGELFF.

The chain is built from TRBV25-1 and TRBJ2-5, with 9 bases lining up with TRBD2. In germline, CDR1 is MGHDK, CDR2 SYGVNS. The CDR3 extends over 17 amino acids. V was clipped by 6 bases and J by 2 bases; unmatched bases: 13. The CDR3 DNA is TGTGCCAGCAGGGAAGAAAGGGCTAGCGGGAAGCAAGAGACCCAGTACTTC. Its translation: CASREERASGKQETQYF.

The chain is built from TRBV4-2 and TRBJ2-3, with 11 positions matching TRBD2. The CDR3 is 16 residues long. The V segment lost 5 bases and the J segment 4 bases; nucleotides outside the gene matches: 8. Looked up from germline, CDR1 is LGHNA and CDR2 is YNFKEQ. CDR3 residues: CASSYTSGSSADTQYF. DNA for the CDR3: TGTGCCAGCAGCTACACTAGCGGGAGTAGCGCAGATACGCAGTATTTT.

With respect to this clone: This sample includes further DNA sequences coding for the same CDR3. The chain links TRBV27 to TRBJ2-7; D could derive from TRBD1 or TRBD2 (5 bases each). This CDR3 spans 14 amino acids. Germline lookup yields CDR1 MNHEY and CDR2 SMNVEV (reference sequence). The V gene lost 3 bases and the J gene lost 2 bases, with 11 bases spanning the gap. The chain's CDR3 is CASSFSQGPYEQYF. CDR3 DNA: TGTGCCAGCAGTTTTAGTCAGGGACCCTACGAGCAGTACTTC.

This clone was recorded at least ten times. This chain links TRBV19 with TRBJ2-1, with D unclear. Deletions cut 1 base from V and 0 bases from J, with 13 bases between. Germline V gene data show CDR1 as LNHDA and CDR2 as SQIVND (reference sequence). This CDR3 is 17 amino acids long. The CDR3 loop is CASSIGDRLSSYNEQFF. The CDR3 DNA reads TGTGCCAGTAGTATAGGAGACCGCTTGAGCTCCTACAATGAGCAGTTCTTC. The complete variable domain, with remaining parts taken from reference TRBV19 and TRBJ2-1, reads DGGITQSPKYLFRKEGQNVTLSCEQNLNHDAMYWYRQDPGQGLRLIYYSQIVNDFQKGDIAEGYSVSREKKESFPLTVTSAQKNPTAFYLCASSIGDRLSSYNEQFFGPGTRLTVL.

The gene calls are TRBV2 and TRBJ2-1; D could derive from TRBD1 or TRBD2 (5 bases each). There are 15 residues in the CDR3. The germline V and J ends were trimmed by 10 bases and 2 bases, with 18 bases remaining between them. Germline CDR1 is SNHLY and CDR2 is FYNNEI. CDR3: CAILVMGRAYNEQFF. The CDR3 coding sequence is TGTGCCATTTTGGTCATGGGACGGGCCTACAATGAGCAGTTCTTC.

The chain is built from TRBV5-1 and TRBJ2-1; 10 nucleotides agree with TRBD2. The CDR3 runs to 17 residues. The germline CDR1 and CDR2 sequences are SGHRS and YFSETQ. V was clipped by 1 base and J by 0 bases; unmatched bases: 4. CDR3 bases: TGCGCCAGCAGCTTGTTGGCTAGCGGGAGCTCCTACAATGAGCAGTTCTTC. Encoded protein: CASSLLASGSSYNEQFF.

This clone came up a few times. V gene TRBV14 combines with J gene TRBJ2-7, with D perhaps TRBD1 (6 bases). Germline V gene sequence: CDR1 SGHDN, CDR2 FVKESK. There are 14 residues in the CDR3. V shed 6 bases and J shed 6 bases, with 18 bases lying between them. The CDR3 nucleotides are TGTGCCAGCAGAAAACAGGGTGAGGGACCCGAGCAGTACTTC. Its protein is CASRKQGEGPEQYF.